This TCR beta chain originates from a study of low-dose radiotherapy and immunotherapy resistance in tumors. The wider study: With fractions of 0.5 Gy given every 2 weeks, Cohort 1 accumulated a total of 6.5 Gy. The authors gave intravenous cyclophosphamide 200 mg/m2 every two weeks, one day before radiation and immunotherapy.

Covering alpha and beta chains, TRAV- and TRBV-specific primers were used for the first-strand cDNA. With a constant-region primer and a V-primer adapter, TCRs were subjected to roughly 20 PCR cycles of amplification. One entry per CDR3 protein, called by TCRdb with MiXCR from the reads. The table has 35,000 to 50,000 distinct CDR3 sequences, around a third seen once. Germline-derived CDR1 and CDR2 are KGHSH and LQKENI. Germline trimming cut 4 bases from V and 6 bases from J; bases unmatched to any gene: 7. The CDR3 is 15 amino acids. The time point is: before trial treatment. Ipilimumab, nivolumab, aspirin, low-dose cyclophosphamide and low-dose radiotherapy were administered to donors.

The sample consisted of PBMCs, taken before treatment. The clonotype originates from a male donor with gallbladder cancer. This chain uses TRBV18 with TRBJ2-7; 12 nucleotides agree with TRBD2. CDR3 in amino acids: CASSRLAGVSSEQYF. CDR3 coding DNA: TGTGCCAGCTCACGACTAGCGGGAGTCTCTAGCGAGCAGTACTTC. Full variable domain (outside the CDR3, taken from reference TRBV18 and TRBJ2-7): NAGVMQNPRHLVRRRGQEARLRCSPMKGHSHVYWYRQLPEEGLKFMVYLQKENIIDESGMPKERFSAEFPKEGPSILRIQQVVRGDSAAYFCASSRLAGVSSEQYFGPGTRLTVT.